This TCR beta chain was captured by sequencing in a study of blood T cell repertoires in COVID-19. Study overall: From the United States, Italy and Spain came samples of acute and convalescent COVID-19. Sources were T cells, B-cell-depleted T cells, or PBMCs; the material itself was cDNA or gDNA.

Sequenced by immunoSEQ multiplex PCR; TCRdb stores in-frame clones only, minus some. The data show 150,000 to 160,000 clones, over 75% seen once. This CDR3 has 16 amino acids. CDR1 and CDR2 (germline): GTSNPN, SVGIG (reference sequence). The V end was cut by 0 bases, the J end by 0 bases, with 14 bases between. The TCR comes from a woman aged 40 to 50 with acute or convalescent COVID-19. The chain carries TRBV30 and TRBJ1-1; possible D gene TRBD1, 6 bases. Input material: peripheral blood. The CDR3 reads CAWSVGFTGMNTEAFF. CDR3 nucleotides: TGTGCCTGGAGTGTAGGGTTTACAGGGATGAACACTGAAGCTTTCTTT.